The sequence of this TCR beta chain was determined in a study of a mutant IDH1 vaccine in newly diagnosed glioma. Across the whole study: Patients underwent eight vaccinations, which took place in weeks 1, 3, 5, 7, 11, 15, 19 and 23.

As regards this clone: The target antigen is unknown.

TCRdb's table, derived via immunoSEQ multiplex PCR, lists solely in-frame clones and lacks some. The table shows 20,000 to 25,000 clones, with roughly 78% occurring only once. Indicated time point: week 11, during vaccination. Each dose delivered 300 ug of mutant IDH1 20-mer peptide subcutaneously with imiquimod. The receptor comes from a man between 35 and 55 years old with glioma. The source was PBMCs, collected from a glioma patient whose treatment included an IDH1 peptide vaccine.

Written as DNA, the CDR3 is TGCGCCAGCAGCGGGTCGGGACAGGGTTACAATGAGCAGTTCTTC. Its translation is CASSGSGQGYNEQFF. The chain couples TRBV5-1 to TRBJ2-1; 9 positions match TRBD1. V lost 4 bases and J lost 4; bases outside the gene matches: 6. The CDR3 is 15 amino acids. Germline assignment: CDR1 SGHRS and CDR2 YFSETQ.